A selection of T cell receptor beta chains follows, all from one sample in a study of blood T cell repertoires in COVID-19. Assay used: immunoSEQ multiplex PCR; TCRdb lists only in-frame clones, some missing. The data show 110,000 or so clones, around 64% seen once. Sequenced sample: peripheral blood. All receptors derive from a middle-aged woman with acute or convalescent COVID-19. CDR3s include the opening cysteine and the closing phenylalanine or tryptophan. D genes are given only for firm matches. The size entry is marked missing in some rows and otherwise reads once, few, many or a size class.

TRBJ2-5,.,.,TRBV2,TGTGCCATTGGTAGTTGGGAGACCCAGTACTTC,CAIGSWETQYF
TRBJ2-3,.,.,TRBV19,TGTGCCAGTAGTATCCAGGGGCCGAAGGATACGCAGTATTTT,CASSIQGPKDTQYF
TRBJ2-1,TRBD1,few,TRBV28,TGTGCCAGCAACCCGGACAGGAGCTCCTACAATGAGCAGTTCTTC,CASNPDRSSYNEQFF
TRBJ2-1,TRBD1,.,TRBV30,TGTGCCTGGAGTGTACGGGACAGCATCAATGAGTCGCAGTTCTTC,CAWSVRDSINESQFF
TRBJ1-3,.,.,TRBV4-1,TGCGCCAGCAGCCATTTAATTTCTGTAACAGTGCTCTCTGGAAACACCATATATTTT,CASSHLISVTVLSGNTIYF
TRBJ2-3,TRBD2,.,TRBV4-3,TGCGCCAGCAGCCAGCTAGCGGGGGGAACAGGAACAGATACGCAGTATTTT,CASSQLAGGTGTDTQYF
TRBJ2-3,.,few,TRBV5-1,TGCGCCAGCAGCGGGGACTCGGATACGCAGTATTTT,CASSGDSDTQYF
TRBJ2-1,.,few,TRBV2,TGTGCCAGCTGCTCGGGGGGCTGGGAGCAGTTCTTC,CASCSGGWEQFF
TRBJ2-2,.,.,TRBV28,TGTGCCAGCGACCCGGGTCCAGGGACCGGGGAGCTGTTTTTT,CASDPGPGTGELFF
TRBJ1-6,.,few,TRBV7-2,TGTGCCAGCAGCTTAGACACGGGACCCCTCCACTTT,CASSLDTGPLHF
TRBJ1-5,.,.,TRBV28,TGTGCCAGCAGTTTAAGCTACAGCAATCAGCCCCAGCATTTT,CASSLSYSNQPQHF
TRBJ2-7,TRBD2,few,TRBV6-4,TGTGCCAGCAGTGCCCTAGCGGGGGGCTACGAGCAGTACTTC,CASSALAGGYEQYF
TRBJ1-3,.,few,TRBV18,TGTGCCAGCTCTTCCAGGGACACCATATATTTT,CASSSRDTIYF
TRBJ1-1,TRBD1,few,TRBV3-1/TRBV3-2,TGTGCCAGCAGCCGGGACAGGGATACTGAAGCTTTCTTT,CASSRDRDTEAFF
TRBJ2-7,.,.,TRBV3-1/TRBV3-2,TGTGCCAGCAGCCAAGATCGGCAGGGGTTATACGAGCAGTACTTC,CASSQDRQGLYEQYF
TRBJ2-6,.,.,TRBV5-1,TGCGCCAGCAGCTTGGTTGCAGGGACATCTGGGGCCAACGTCCTGACTTTC,CASSLVAGTSGANVLTF
TRBJ2-3,TRBD2,.,TRBV7-3,TGTGCCAGCAGCTTAAGGGCTAGCGGGGGCACAGATACGCAGTATTTT,CASSLRASGGTDTQYF
TRBJ2-1,.,.,TRBV2,TGTGCCAGCAGTGGGGCCTCCTACAATGAGCAGTTCTTC,CASSGASYNEQFF
TRBJ2-7,.,.,TRBV23-1,TGCGCCAGCAGTCCCCGCGCGGAGATTTACGAGCAGTACTTC,CASSPRAEIYEQYF
TRBJ2-1,.,.,TRBV5-6,TGTGCCAGCAGCTTGGGGGGCGAAAGCTCCTACAATGAGCAGTTCTTC,CASSLGGESSYNEQFF
TRBJ1-1,.,.,TRBV5-6,TGTGCCAGCAGCTTGGGGGCTATTACGGGGTACACTGAAGCTTTCTTT,CASSLGAITGYTEAFF
TRBJ2-5,TRBD1,.,TRBV6-6,TGTGCCAGCACTCGGGACAGGGGAGAGACCCAGTACTTC,CASTRDRGETQYF
TRBJ1-5,.,.,TRBV28,TGTGCCAGCAGACCGACAGAAAATCAGCCCCAGCATTTT,CASRPTENQPQHF
TRBJ2-7,TRBD1,few,TRBV5-1,TGCGCCAGCAGCCCGACAGGGATTCGCGAGCAGTACTTC,CASSPTGIREQYF
TRBJ2-7,TRBD2,.,TRBV5-1,TGCGCCAGCAGCTTGTCGGCGGGGGGCTACGAGCAGTACTTC,CASSLSAGGYEQYF
TRBJ1-1,.,.,TRBV6-5,TGTGCCAGCAGAACAGGGATCACTGAAGCTTTCTTT,CASRTGITEAFF
TRBJ1-4,.,.,TRBV15,TGTGCCACCAGCAGAGAGGGGGCGGATAATGAAAAACTGTTTTTT,CATSREGADNEKLFF
TRBJ1-6,.,.,TRBV27,TGTGCCAGCAGTTCTCAGGGCCGACGGTCACCCCTCCACTTT,CASSSQGRRSPLHF
TRBJ1-4,.,.,TRBV29-1,TGCAGCGTTGGTTCTTATAATGAAAAACTGTTTTTT,CSVGSYNEKLFF
TRBJ2-2,.,.,TRBV12-3/TRBV12-4,TGTGCCAGCACTATGGCGAACACCGGGGAGCTGTTTTTT,CASTMANTGELFF
TRBJ2-3,.,.,TRBV6-4,TGTGCCAGCAGTGACTCGAAAGGCGGAACAGATACGCAGTATTTT,CASSDSKGGTDTQYF
TRBJ1-3,.,few,TRBV28,TGTGCCAGTACTATCAGAGGGATCTCTGGAAACACCATATATTTT,CASTIRGISGNTIYF